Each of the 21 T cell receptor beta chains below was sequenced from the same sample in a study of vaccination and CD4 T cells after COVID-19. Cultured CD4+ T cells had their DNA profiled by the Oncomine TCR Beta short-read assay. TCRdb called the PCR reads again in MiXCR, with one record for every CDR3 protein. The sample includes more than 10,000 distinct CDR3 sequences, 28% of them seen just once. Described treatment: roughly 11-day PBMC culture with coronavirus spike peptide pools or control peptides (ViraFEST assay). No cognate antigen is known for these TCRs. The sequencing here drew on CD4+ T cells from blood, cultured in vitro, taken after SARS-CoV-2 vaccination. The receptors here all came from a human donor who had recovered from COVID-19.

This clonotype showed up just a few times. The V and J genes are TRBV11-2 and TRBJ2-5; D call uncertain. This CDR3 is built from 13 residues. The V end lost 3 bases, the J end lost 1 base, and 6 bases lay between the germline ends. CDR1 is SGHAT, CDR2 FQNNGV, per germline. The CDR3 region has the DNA TGTGCCAGCAGCTTGGGCAGCCAAGAGACCCAGTACTTC. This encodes CASSLGSQETQYF.

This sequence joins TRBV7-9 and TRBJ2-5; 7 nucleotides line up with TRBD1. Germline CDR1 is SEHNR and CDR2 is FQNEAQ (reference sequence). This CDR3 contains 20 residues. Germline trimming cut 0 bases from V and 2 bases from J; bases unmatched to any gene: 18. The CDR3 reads CASSLAPHFRDRVDQETQYF. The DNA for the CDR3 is TGTGCCAGCAGCTTAGCGCCCCATTTCCGGGACAGAGTGGATCAAGAGACCCAGTACTTC.

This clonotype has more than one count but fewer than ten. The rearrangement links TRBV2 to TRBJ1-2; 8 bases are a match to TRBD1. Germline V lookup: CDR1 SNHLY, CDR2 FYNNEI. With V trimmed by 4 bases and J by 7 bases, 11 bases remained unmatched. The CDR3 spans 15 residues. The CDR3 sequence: CASSVQGAREGGYTF. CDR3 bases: TGTGCCAGCAGTGTCCAGGGGGCGAGGGAGGGTGGCTACACCTTC.

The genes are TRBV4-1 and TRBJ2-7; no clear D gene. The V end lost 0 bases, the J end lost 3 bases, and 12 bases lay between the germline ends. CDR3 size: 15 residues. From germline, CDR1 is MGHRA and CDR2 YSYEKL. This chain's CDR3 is CASSQDPRRLYEQYF. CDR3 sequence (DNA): TGCGCCAGCAGCCAAGATCCTCGTCGCCTCTACGAGCAGTACTTC.

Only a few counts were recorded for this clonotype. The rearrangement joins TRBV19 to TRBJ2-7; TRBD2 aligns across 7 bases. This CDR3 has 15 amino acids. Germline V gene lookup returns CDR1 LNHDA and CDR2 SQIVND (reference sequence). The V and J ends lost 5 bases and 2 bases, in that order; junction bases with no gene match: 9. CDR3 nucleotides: TGTGCCAGTAGTTCACTGGCGGCGGGGGCCTACGAGCAGTACTTC. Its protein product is CASSSLAAGAYEQYF. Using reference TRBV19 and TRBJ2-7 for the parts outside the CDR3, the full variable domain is DGGITQSPKYLFRKEGQNVTLSCEQNLNHDAMYWYRQDPGQGLRLIYYSQIVNDFQKGDIAEGYSVSREKKESFPLTVTSAQKNPTAFYLCASSSLAAGAYEQYFGPGTRLTVT.

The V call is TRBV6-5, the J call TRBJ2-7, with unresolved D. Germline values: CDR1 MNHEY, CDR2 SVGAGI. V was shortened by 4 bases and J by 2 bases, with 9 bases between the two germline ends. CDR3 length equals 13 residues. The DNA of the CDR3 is TGTGCCAGCAGTTTAGCCGTACCCTACGAGCAGTACTTC. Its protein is CASSLAVPYEQYF.

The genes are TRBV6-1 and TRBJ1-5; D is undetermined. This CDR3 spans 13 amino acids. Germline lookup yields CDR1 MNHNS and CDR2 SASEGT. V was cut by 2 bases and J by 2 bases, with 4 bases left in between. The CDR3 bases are TGTGCCAGCAGTGAACATGGCAATCAGCCCCAGCATTTT. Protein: CASSEHGNQPQHF.

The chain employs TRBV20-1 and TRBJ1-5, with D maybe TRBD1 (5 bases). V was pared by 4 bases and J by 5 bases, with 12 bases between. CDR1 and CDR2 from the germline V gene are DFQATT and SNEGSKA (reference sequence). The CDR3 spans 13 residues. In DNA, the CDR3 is TGCAGTGCTAAGGAGGGGTTTTATCAGCCCCAGCATTTT. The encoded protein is CSAKEGFYQPQHF.

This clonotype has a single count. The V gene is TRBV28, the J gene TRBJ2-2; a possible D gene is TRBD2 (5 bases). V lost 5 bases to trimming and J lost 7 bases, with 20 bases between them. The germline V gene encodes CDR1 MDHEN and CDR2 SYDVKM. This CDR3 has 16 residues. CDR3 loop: CASSPLTTGGIGELFF. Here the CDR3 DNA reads TGTGCCAGCAGTCCCTTGACTACTGGAGGAATCGGGGAGCTGTTTTTT.

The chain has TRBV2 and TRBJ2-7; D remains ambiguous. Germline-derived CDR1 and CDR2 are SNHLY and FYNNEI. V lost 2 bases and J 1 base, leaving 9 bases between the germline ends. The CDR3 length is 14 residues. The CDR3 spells CASSERGTSYEQYF. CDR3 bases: TGTGCCAGCAGTGAACGCGGTACATCCTACGAGCAGTACTTC.

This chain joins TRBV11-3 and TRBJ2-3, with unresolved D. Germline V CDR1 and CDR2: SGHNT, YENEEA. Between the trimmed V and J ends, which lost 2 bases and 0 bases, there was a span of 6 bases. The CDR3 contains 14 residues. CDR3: CASSLTESTDTQYF. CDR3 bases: TGTGCCAGCAGCTTAACTGAGAGCACAGATACGCAGTATTTT.

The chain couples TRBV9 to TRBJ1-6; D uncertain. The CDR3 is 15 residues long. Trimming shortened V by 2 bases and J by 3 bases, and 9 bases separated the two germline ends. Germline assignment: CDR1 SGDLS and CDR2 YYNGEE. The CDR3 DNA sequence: TGTGCCAGCAGCGTGGAAGGGAGCTATAATTCACCCCTCCACTTT. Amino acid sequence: CASSVEGSYNSPLHF. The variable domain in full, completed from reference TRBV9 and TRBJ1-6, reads DSGVTQTPKHLITATGQRVTLRCSPRSGDLSVYWYQQSLDQGLQFLIQYYNGEERAKGNILERFSAQQFPDLHSELNLSSLELGDSALYFCASSVEGSYNSPLHFGNGTRLTVT.

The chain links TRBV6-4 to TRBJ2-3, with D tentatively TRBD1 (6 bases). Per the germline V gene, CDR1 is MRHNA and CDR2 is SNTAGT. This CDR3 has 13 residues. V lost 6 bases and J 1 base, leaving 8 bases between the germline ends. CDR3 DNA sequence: TGTGCCAGCAGCAGGGGCCGCACAGATACGCAGTATTTT. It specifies CASSRGRTDTQYF.

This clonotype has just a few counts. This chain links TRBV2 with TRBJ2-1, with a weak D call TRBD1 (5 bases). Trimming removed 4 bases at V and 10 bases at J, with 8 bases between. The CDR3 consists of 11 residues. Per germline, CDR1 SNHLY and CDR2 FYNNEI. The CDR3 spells CASSGDSEQFF. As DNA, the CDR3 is TGTGCCAGCAGTGGAGACAGCGAGCAGTTCTTC.

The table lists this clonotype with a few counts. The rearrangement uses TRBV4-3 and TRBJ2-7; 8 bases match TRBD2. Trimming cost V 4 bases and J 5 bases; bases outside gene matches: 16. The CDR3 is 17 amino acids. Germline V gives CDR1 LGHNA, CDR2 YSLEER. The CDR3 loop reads CASSPRPDLAGLDEQYF. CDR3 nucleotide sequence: TGCGCCAGCAGCCCCCGCCCTGATCTAGCGGGCCTGGACGAGCAGTACTTC.

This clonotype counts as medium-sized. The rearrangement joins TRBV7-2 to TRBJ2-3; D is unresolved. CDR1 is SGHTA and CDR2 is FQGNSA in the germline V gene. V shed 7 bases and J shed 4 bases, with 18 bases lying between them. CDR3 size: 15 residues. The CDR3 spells CASTPNRLSADTQYF. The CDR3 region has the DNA TGTGCCAGCACCCCAAATAGACTGAGTGCAGATACGCAGTATTTT.

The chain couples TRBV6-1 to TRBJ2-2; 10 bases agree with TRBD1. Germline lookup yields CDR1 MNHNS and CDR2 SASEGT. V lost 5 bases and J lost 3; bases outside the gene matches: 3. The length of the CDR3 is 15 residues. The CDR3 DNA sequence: TGTGCCAGCAGTAACGACAGGGGGCACACCGGGGAGCTGTTTTTT. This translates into CASSNDRGHTGELFF.

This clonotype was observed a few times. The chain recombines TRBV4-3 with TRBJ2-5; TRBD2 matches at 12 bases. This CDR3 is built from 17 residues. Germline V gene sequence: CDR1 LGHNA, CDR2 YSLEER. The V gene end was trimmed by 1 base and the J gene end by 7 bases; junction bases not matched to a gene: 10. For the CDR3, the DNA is TGCGCCAGCAGCCAAGTACCCCGGCTAGCGGGAGGGGGGACCCAGTACTTC. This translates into CASSQVPRLAGGGTQYF.

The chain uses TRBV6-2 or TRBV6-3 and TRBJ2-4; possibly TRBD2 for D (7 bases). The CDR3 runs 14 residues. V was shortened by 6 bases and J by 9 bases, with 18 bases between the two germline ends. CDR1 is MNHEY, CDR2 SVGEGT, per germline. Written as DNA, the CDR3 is TGTGCCAGCAGGGCCGACGGGGGGCCGGGCATTCAGTACTTC. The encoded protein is CASRADGGPGIQYF.

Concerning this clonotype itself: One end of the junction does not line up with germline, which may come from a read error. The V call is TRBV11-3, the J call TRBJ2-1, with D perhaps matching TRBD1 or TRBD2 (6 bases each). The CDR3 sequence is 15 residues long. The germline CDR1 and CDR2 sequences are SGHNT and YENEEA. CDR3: CASSFDGGSYNGQFF. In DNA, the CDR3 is TGTGCCAGCAGCTTCGACGGGGGCTCCTACAATGGGCAGTTCTTC.

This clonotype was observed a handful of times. CDR3 sequence: CATSRTYRVYGYTF. The DNA for the CDR3 is TGTGCCACCAGCAGAACATACAGGGTCTATGGCTACACCTTC. The chain recombines TRBV15 with TRBJ1-2; possibly TRBD1 for D (6 bases). Germline V gene lookup returns CDR1 LNHNV and CDR2 YYDKDF (reference sequence). The V end was cut by 2 bases, the J end by 4 bases, with 11 bases between. The CDR3 spans 14 residues.